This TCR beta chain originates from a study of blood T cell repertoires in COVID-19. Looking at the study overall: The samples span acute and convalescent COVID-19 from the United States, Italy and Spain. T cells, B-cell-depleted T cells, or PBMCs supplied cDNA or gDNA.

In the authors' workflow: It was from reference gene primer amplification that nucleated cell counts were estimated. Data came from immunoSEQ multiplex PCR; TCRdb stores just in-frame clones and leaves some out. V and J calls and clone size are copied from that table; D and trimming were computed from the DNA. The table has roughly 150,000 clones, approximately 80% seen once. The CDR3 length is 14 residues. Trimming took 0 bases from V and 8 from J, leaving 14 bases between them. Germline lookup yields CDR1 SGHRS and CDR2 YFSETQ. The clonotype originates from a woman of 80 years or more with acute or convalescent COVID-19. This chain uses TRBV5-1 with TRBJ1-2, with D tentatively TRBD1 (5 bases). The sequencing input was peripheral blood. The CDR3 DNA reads TGCGCCAGCAGCTTGGCCGGAGGGGTAGGAGGCTACACCTTC. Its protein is CASSLAGGVGGYTF. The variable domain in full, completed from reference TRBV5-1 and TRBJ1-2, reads KAGVTQTPRYLIKTRGQQVTLSCSPISGHRSVSWYQQTPGQGLQFLFEYFSETQRNKGNFPGRFSGRQFSNSRSEMNVSTLELGDSALYLCASSLAGGVGGYTFGSGTRLTVV.